This T cell receptor (beta chain) was sequenced in a study of T cell repertoires in cytomegalovirus infection. Concerning this clonotype itself: Its antigen is not identified.

There are 19 residues in the CDR3. The V gene's germline CDR1 is MNHEY and CDR2 SVGEGT. Trimming cost V 2 bases and J 0 bases, with 17 bases left between them. TCRdb independently ran MiXCR on the reads; one entry per CDR3 protein. The sample holds 40,000 to 55,000 distinct CDR3 sequences; about a fifth are singletons and the top ten take approximately 90%. The specimen was CD8+ T cells from cultured PBMCs, collected from culture after CMV antigen stimulation. The source is a human donor in good health (CMV status not recorded). Some clones in this sample may be carry-over from other donors' samples. The chain employs TRBV6-2 or TRBV6-3 and TRBJ2-6, with D tentatively TRBD2 (6 bases). This chain's CDR3 is CASSYRRGSQFSGANVLTF. The DNA of the CDR3 is TGTGCCAGCAGTTACAGGCGGGGCTCGCAATTCTCTGGGGCCAACGTCCTGACTTTC.